A selection of T cell receptor beta chains follows, all from one sample in a study of T cells in Graves' hyperthyroidism and ophthalmopathy. TCRdb itself ran the multiplex PCR reads through MiXCR, one entry per CDR3 protein. The sample records about 360,000 distinct CDR3 sequences, roughly an eighth being singletons. Sequencing was carried out using blood. Source of these receptors: a young woman with Graves' hyperthyroidism. The CDR3 runs from the conserved cysteine through the conserved F or W. Fields, in order: D gene, CDR3 length, clone size, V gene, J gene, CDR3 protein, CDR3 DNA. A D gene is named only where the DNA matches it firmly. The size field is filled for only some rows; it gives once, few, many or a size class.

TRBD2,17,few,TRBV4-3,TRBJ2-1,CASSQDWGGGTYNEQFF,TGCGCCAGCAGCCAAGATTGGGGCGGGGGGACCTACAATGAGCAGTTCTTC
.,15,many,TRBV24-1,TRBJ2-1,CATSDLNRVRNEQFF,TGTGCCACCAGTGATTTGAACAGGGTGAGAAATGAGCAGTTCTTC
.,13,many,TRBV28,TRBJ2-2,CASTSPITGELFF,TGTGCCAGCACCTCCCCGATCACCGGGGAGCTGTTTTTT
.,14,many,TRBV12-3/TRBV12-4,TRBJ1-2,CASSLDLRGYGYTF,TGTGCCAGCAGTTTAGATCTCAGGGGCTATGGCTACACCTTC
.,13,many,TRBV28,TRBJ1-5,CASIAELNQPQHF,TGTGCCAGCATCGCGGAGTTGAATCAGCCCCAGCATTTT
TRBD2,16,many,TRBV7-2,TRBJ2-1,CASSLGDAGGPGEQFF,TGTGCCAGCAGCTTAGGAGACGCGGGAGGGCCGGGTGAGCAGTTCTTC
.,14,.,TRBV28,TRBJ2-5,CATLQGGDVETQYF,TGTGCCACCCTACAGGGAGGGGATGTAGAGACCCAGTACTTC
TRBD1,12,many,TRBV28,TRBJ1-5,CASSLSGGPQHF,TGTGCCAGCAGCCTTTCAGGGGGGCCCCAGCATTTT
.,14,.,TRBV19,TRBJ1-5,CASSIDLANQPQHF,TGTGCCAGTAGTATAGATCTTGCTAATCAGCCCCAGCATTTT
.,15,.,TRBV19,TRBJ1-1,CASSILQGSNTEAFF,TGTGCCAGTAGTATACTTCAGGGGAGTAACACTGAAGCTTTCTTT
.,16,many,TRBV10-3,TRBJ2-7,CAISLGFSGLAYEQYF,TGTGCCATCAGCCTGGGATTTTCCGGGCTGGCCTACGAGCAGTACTTC
TRBD1,18,many,TRBV28,TRBJ1-6,CASSFPRGGHSYNSPLHF,TGTGCCAGCAGTTTCCCCAGGGGGGGGCACTCCTATAATTCACCCCTCCACTTT
.,13,many,TRBV24-1,TRBJ2-1,CATMLSSRGEQFF,TGTGCCACCATGTTGTCTTCCCGGGGGGAGCAGTTCTTC
.,15,few,TRBV19,TRBJ1-2,CASSLTGRFNYGYTF,TGTGCCAGTAGTTTAACAGGGAGATTTAACTATGGCTACACCTTC
TRBD1,24,few,TRBV5-1,TRBJ2-1,CASSLGLGSTYAPSYRGKYNEQFF,TGCGCCAGCAGCTTGGGTCTCGGCTCGACATACGCGCCTTCCTACAGGGGGAAGTACAATGAGCAGTTCTTC
.,15,few,TRBV5-5,TRBJ2-3,CASSLAGALPDTQYF,TGTGCCAGCAGCTTGGCGGGAGCTCTCCCAGATACGCAGTATTTT
TRBD1,15,many,TRBV28,TRBJ1-5,CASRQGAGSNQPQHF,TGTGCCAGCAGGCAGGGGGCCGGAAGCAATCAGCCCCAGCATTTT
.,15,.,TRBV4-1,TRBJ1-3,CASSQDTNSGNTIYF,TGCGCCAGCAGCCAAGATACAAACTCTGGAAACACCATATATTTT
.,15,many,TRBV27,TRBJ1-5,CASSLRRMSNQPQHF,TGTGCCAGCAGTTTAAGGCGGATGAGCAATCAGCCCCAGCATTTT
TRBD2,15,many,TRBV7-9,TRBJ2-1,CASSSSGASYNEQFF,TGTGCCAGCAGCTCCAGCGGGGCCTCCTACAATGAGCAGTTCTTC
TRBD1,16,many,TRBV3-1,TRBJ2-2,CASSLTGGWGTGELFF,TGTGCCAGCAGCCTCACAGGGGGCTGGGGCACCGGGGAGCTGTTTTTT
.,14,few,TRBV19,TRBJ1-1,CASSLGRLGAEALF,TGTGCCAGTAGCCTAGGACGGCTCGGAGCTGAAGCTCTCTTT
.,17,many,TRBV11-2,TRBJ1-1,CASSLGRWGTMNTEAFF,TGTGCCAGCAGCTTAGGTAGGTGGGGGACTATGAACACTGAAGCTTTCTTT
TRBD1,16,many,TRBV11-2,TRBJ2-5,CASSPHTGTGVETQYF,TGTGCCAGCAGCCCCCACACGGGAACAGGGGTAGAGACCCAGTACTTC
.,15,.,TRBV7-9,TRBJ2-1,CASSLGLAKWNEQFF,TGTGCCAGCAGCTTAGGGCTAGCGAAGTGGAATGAGCAGTTCTTC
TRBD2,18,many,TRBV6-1,TRBJ2-3,CASKTLFLAGGGADTQYF,TGTGCCAGCAAAACATTATTCTTAGCGGGAGGTGGCGCAGATACGCAGTATTTT
.,13,many,TRBV3-1,TRBJ1-1,CASSQDEGREAFF,TGTGCCAGCAGCCAAGATGAAGGGAGGGAAGCTTTCTTT
TRBD2,17,many,TRBV20-1,TRBJ2-1,CSARGTSGGSSYNEQFF,TGCAGTGCTAGAGGGACTAGCGGGGGGAGCTCCTACAATGAGCAGTTCTTC
TRBD1,15,many,TRBV7-9,TRBJ2-2,CASSFRTGSPGELFF,TGTGCCAGCAGCTTTCGGACAGGGAGTCCCGGGGAGCTGTTTTTT
.,13,.,TRBV19,TRBJ1-1,CASSIGGYTEAFF,TGTGCCAGTAGTATTGGAGGGTACACTGAAGCTTTCTTT
TRBD2,15,.,TRBV20-1,TRBJ2-5,CSARDNLAVQETQYF,TGCAGTGCTAGAGATAACCTAGCGGTACAAGAGACCCAGTACTTC
.,16,many,TRBV9,TRBJ2-7,CASSVGLATGSYEQYF,TGTGCCAGCAGCGTAGGATTGGCGACAGGCTCCTACGAGCAGTACTTC
.,11,few,TRBV24-1,TRBJ2-1,CATSLGNEQFF,TGTGCCACCAGTCTCGGGAATGAGCAGTTCTTC
.,12,many,TRBV2,TRBJ2-2,CASRVKTGELFF,TGTGCCAGCAGGGTGAAGACCGGGGAGCTGTTTTTT
TRBD1,14,many,TRBV6-2/TRBV6-3,TRBJ1-1,CASSSDRVHAEAFF,TGTGCCAGCAGCAGCGACAGGGTACATGCTGAAGCTTTCTTT
.,16,many,TRBV20-1,TRBJ2-3,CSARGGPGVSTDTQYF,TGCAGTGCTAGGGGGGGGCCGGGAGTGAGCACAGATACGCAGTATTTT
TRBD2,16,.,TRBV9,TRBJ2-1,CASSARLADSYNEQFF,TGTGCCAGCAGCGCGAGACTAGCGGATTCCTACAATGAGCAGTTCTTC
TRBD1,15,.,TRBV5-6,TRBJ1-5,CASSKGQYRNQPQHF,TGTGCCAGCTCAAAGGGACAGTATCGCAATCAGCCCCAGCATTTT
.,15,many,TRBV6-6,TRBJ1-1,CASSYYAGEAAEAFF,TGTGCCAGCAGTTACTATGCAGGGGAGGCCGCTGAAGCTTTCTTT